This T cell receptor (beta chain) derives from a study of T-cell reconstitution after alpha-beta-depleted transplantation in children. This clonotype was recorded at least ten times. Unique molecular identifiers were used in preparing the TCRbeta library. TCRdb analysed the PCR reads with MiXCR anew, one entry per CDR3 protein. The table has about 460,000 distinct CDR3 sequences, around 13% seen once; the top ten hold around 5.8%. V gave up 6 bases and J gave up 4 bases; unmatched junction bases: 7. This CDR3 is built from 15 residues. Germline assignment: CDR1 ENHRY and CDR2 SYGVKD. The clonotype was recovered from a human donor who donated a stem cell graft to a child with combined immunodeficiency. The V gene is TRBV10-3, the J gene TRBJ2-1; TRBD2 matches at 9 bases. This specimen consisted of PBMCs from the stem cell graft donor, obtained from the stem cell graft. This CDR3 is CAIRKTSGAYNEQFF. CDR3 DNA sequence: TGTGCCATCAGGAAGACTAGCGGAGCATACAATGAGCAGTTCTTC.